Below, one T cell receptor beta chain is given with its context. As yet, its antigen is unknown. The sample belongs to a study of cytomegalovirus exposure and HLA in healthy donors. Per the germline V gene, CDR1 is GTSNPN and CDR2 is SVGIG (reference sequence). Trimming took off 1 base at V and 11 bases at J, with 11 bases between the two ends. The CDR3 is 11 amino acids. Study-wide points: First-cohort TCR clusters were later found to tend to co-occur in the approximately 110 validation repertoires. Three of the chains that were CMV-associated were confirmed in vitro to be specific for CMV antigens.

TCRdb's table, derived via immunoSEQ multiplex PCR, lists solely in-frame clones and lacks some. The sample gives 250,000 or so clones, approximately 84% of which show up once; around 13% is in the top ten. This receptor was taken from a man aged 18 to 30 in good health and CMV-seropositive. The rearrangement joins TRBV30 to TRBJ1-1; D gene uncertain. The sequenced sample consisted of PBMCs. The CDR3 region is CAWSGGGTAFF. The CDR3, as DNA: TGTGCCTGGAGTGGAGGAGGTACGGCTTTCTTT.